This is a list of T cell receptor beta chains from one sample in a study of tumor-infiltrating lymphocytes in primary liver carcinoma. TCRdb independently ran MiXCR on the multiplex PCR reads; one entry per CDR3 protein. The sample holds over 95,000 distinct CDR3 sequences, more than 65% seen once. Source material: liver tumor tissue from sampling region 5. These receptors originate from a woman aged 55-70 years with primary liver carcinoma and hepatitis B virus infection. The CDR3 runs from the conserved cysteine through the conserved F or W. Each record gives: CDR3 length, V gene, clone size, J gene, D gene, CDR3 DNA, CDR3 protein. The D gene is left open where the match is weak. Clone size appears in some rows only: once, few, many, or a class for an expanded clone.

CDR3 length: 13
V gene: TRBV11-2
clone size: NA
J gene: TRBJ2-1
D gene: TRBD2
CDR3 DNA: TGTACCAGCAGCCGGACTAGCGGGGCAGAGCTGTTCTTC
CDR3 protein: CTSSRTSGAELFF

CDR3 length: 16
V gene: TRBV4-2
clone size: NA
J gene: TRBJ2-1
D gene: NA
CDR3 DNA: TGCGCCAGCAGCCAACGCGGACGGAGCTCCTACAATGAGCAGTTCTTC
CDR3 protein: CASSQRGRSSYNEQFF

CDR3 length: 13
V gene: TRBV6-1
clone size: NA
J gene: TRBJ2-2
D gene: TRBD1
CDR3 DNA: TGTGGCAGTACAGGGGGTAGCACCGGGGAGCTGTTTTTT
CDR3 protein: CGSTGGSTGELFF

CDR3 length: 15
V gene: TRBV20-1
clone size: NA
J gene: TRBJ1-1
D gene: NA
CDR3 DNA: TGCAGTGCTATAGGTCAACGGGGGGAGGGGGCTGAAGCTTTCTTT
CDR3 protein: CSAIGQRGEGAEAFF

CDR3 length: 16
V gene: TRBV28
clone size: many
J gene: TRBJ2-2
D gene: TRBD1
CDR3 DNA: TGTGCCAGCAGTTTATGGGGGACAGGGGTCGACGGGGAGCTGTTTTTT
CDR3 protein: CASSLWGTGVDGELFF

CDR3 length: 15
V gene: TRBV6-6
clone size: NA
J gene: TRBJ2-4
D gene: NA
CDR3 DNA: TGTGCCAGTAGTGACGGGGGACGGGGAAAAAACATTCAGTACTTC
CDR3 protein: CASSDGGRGKNIQYF

CDR3 length: 17
V gene: TRBV6-1
clone size: NA
J gene: TRBJ2-7
D gene: TRBD2
CDR3 DNA: TGTGTCAGCAGTGAACTGGTCGGGGGGGAGTTCTTGTACGAGCAGTACTTC
CDR3 protein: CVSSELVGGEFLYEQYF

CDR3 length: 15
V gene: TRBV14
clone size: NA
J gene: TRBJ2-6
D gene: NA
CDR3 DNA: TGTGCCAGCAGCCAGATAGGAACCGGGGCCAGCGTCCCGACTTTC
CDR3 protein: CASSQIGTGASVPTF

CDR3 length: 16
V gene: TRBV6-2/TRBV6-3
clone size: NA
J gene: TRBJ2-7
D gene: NA
CDR3 DNA: TGTGCCAGTAGTCCTGAGGGGGCGGGAGCGAGCTACGAGCAGTACTTC
CDR3 protein: CASSPEGAGASYEQYF

CDR3 length: 14
V gene: TRBV28
clone size: NA
J gene: TRBJ2-1
D gene: NA
CDR3 DNA: TGTGCCAGCAGTTCCCTGACTGTCCTTGATGAGCAGTTCTTC
CDR3 protein: CASSSLTVLDEQFF

CDR3 length: 13
V gene: TRBV6-5
clone size: once
J gene: TRBJ1-1
D gene: NA
CDR3 DNA: TGTGCCATCAGTTTGTACCCGTTCACTGAAGCTTTCTTT
CDR3 protein: CAISLYPFTEAFF

CDR3 length: 16
V gene: TRBV10-2
clone size: many
J gene: TRBJ2-2
D gene: NA
CDR3 DNA: TGCGCCAGCAGTGAGTCGCGGCCGGCAGTTGGCGGGGAGCTGTTTTTT
CDR3 protein: CASSESRPAVGGELFF